The present T cell receptor (beta chain) was sequenced within a study of blood T cell repertoires in COVID-19. Study context: The United States, Italy and Spain supplied acute and convalescent COVID-19 samples.

Authors' analysis steps: Amplification of reference gene primers was used by the study to estimate nucleated cell counts. Clones were sequenced by immunoSEQ multiplex PCR, and TCRdb holds only the in-frame ones, with some missing. The V and J calls and the clone size are those of that table, but D and trimming were determined from the DNA. The data show nearly 110,000 clones, with roughly 90% seen just once and 4.9% held by the top ten. Trimming removed 5 bases at V and 4 bases at J, with 9 bases between. CDR1 is WSHSY and CDR2 is SAAADI in the germline V gene. CDR3 length equals 13 residues. Material: peripheral blood. The chain couples TRBV10-2 to TRBJ1-3; D may be TRBD1 (6 bases). The clonotype was recovered from a man between 35 and 55 years old with active or convalescent COVID-19. Here the CDR3 reads CASSTGSGNTIYF. The DNA for the CDR3 is TGCGCCAGCAGTACAGGGTCGGGAAACACCATATATTTT.